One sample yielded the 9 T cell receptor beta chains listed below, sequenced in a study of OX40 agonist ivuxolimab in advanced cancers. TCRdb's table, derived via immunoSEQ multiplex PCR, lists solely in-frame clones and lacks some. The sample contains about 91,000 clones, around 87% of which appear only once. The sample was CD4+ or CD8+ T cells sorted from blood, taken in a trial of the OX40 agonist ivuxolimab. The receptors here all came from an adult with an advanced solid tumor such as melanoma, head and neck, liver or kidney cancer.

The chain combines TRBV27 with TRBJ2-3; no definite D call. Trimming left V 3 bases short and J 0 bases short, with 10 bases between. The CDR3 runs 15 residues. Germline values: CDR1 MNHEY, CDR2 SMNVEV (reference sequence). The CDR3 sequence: CASSFYAASTDTQYF. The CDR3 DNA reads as TGTGCCAGCAGTTTCTACGCGGCTAGCACAGATACGCAGTATTTT.

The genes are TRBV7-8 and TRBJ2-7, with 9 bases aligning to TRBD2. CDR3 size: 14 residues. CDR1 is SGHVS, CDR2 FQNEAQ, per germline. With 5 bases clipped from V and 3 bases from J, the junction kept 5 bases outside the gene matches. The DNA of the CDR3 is TGTGCCAGCAGCCTTGGACTAGCGAACTACGAGCAGTACGTC. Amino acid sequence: CASSLGLANYEQYV.

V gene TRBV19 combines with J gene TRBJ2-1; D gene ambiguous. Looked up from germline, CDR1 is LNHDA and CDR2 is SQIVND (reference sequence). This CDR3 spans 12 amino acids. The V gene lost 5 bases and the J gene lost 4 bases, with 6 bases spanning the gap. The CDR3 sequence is CASSPRYNEQFF. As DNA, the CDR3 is TGTGCCAGTAGTCCGAGATACAATGAGCAGTTCTTC. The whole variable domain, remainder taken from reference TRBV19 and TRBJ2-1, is DGGITQSPKYLFRKEGQNVTLSCEQNLNHDAMYWYRQDPGQGLRLIYYSQIVNDFQKGDIAEGYSVSREKKESFPLTVTSAQKNPTAFYLCASSPRYNEQFFGPGTRLTVL.

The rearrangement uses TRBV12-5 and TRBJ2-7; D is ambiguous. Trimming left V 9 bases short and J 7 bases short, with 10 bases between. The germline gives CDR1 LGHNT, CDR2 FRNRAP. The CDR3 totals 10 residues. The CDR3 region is CARYFLEQYV. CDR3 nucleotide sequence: TGTGCTAGGTACTTTTTGGAGCAGTACGTC.

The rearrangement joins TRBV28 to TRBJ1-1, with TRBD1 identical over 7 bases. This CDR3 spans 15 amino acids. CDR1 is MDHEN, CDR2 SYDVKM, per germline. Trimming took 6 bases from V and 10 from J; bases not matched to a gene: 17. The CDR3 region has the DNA TGTGCCAGCAGGGCCCGCGGGGTCGTCACAGGGGTAGCTTTCTTT. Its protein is CASRARGVVTGVAFF.

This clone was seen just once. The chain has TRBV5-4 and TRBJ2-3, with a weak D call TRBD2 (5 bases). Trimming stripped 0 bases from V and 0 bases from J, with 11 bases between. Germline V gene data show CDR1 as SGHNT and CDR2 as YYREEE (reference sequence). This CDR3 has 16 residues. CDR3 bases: TGTGCCAGCAGCTTGGAGGGCGGGCCCAGCACAGATACGCAGTATTTT. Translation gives CASSLEGGPSTDTQYF.

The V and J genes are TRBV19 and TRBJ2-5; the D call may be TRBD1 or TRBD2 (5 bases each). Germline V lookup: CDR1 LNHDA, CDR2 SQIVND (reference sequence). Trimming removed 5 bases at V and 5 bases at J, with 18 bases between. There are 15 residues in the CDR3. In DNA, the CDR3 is TGTGCCAGTAGTCCCCTCGGGGCGATTGGGGAGACCCAGTACTTC. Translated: CASSPLGAIGETQYF.

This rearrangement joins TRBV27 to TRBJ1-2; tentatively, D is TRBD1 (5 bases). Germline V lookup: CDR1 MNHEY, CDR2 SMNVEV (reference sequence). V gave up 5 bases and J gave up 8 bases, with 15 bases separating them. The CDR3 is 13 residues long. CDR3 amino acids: CASSPSGGRGYTF. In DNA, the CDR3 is TGTGCCAGCAGTCCCTCCGGGGGACGGGGCTACACCTTC.

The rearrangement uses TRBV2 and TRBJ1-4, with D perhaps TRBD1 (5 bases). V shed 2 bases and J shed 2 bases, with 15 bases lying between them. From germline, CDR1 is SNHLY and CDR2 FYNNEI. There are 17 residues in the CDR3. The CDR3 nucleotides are TGTGCCAGCAGTGAAAGGGTCAGGGACTTCACTAATGAAAAACTGTTTTTT. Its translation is CASSERVRDFTNEKLFF.